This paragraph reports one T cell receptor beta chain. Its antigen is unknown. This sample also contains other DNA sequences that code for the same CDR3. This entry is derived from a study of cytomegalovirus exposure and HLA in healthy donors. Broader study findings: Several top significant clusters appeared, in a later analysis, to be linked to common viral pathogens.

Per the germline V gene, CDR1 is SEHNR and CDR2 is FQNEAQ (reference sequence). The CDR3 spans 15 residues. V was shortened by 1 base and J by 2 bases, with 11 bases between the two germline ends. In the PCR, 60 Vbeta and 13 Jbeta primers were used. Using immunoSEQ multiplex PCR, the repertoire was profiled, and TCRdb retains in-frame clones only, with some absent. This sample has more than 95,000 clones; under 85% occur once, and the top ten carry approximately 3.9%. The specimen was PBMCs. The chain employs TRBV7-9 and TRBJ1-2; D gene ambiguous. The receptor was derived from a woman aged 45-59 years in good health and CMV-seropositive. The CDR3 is CASSLGSAGNYGYTF. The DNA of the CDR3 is TGTGCCAGCAGCTTAGGATCCGCGGGGAACTATGGCTACACCTTC.